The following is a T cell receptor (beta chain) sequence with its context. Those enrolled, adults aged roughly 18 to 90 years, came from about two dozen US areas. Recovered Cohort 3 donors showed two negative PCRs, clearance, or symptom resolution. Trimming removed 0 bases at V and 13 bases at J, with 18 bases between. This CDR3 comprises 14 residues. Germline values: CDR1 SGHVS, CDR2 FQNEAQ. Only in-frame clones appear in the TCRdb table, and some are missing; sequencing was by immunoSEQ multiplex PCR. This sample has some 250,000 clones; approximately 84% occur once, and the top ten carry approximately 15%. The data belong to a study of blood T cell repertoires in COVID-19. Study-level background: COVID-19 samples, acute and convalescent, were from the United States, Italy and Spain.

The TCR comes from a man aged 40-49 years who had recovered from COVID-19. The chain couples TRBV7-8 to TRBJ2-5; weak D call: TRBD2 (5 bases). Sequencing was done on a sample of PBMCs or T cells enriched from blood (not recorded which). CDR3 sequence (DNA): TGTGCCAGCAGCTTAGCGAATGGAGGAGATACCTTGTACTTC. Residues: CASSLANGGDTLYF.